The clone carrying this T cell receptor beta chain was counted only a few times. The antigen is undetermined. One entry per CDR3 protein results from TCRdb running MiXCR on the reads. Among 150,000 to 200,000 distinct CDR3 sequences listed, 28% were seen once. These data belong to a study of T cell repertoires in cytomegalovirus infection. Overall study: Indications of both CMV infection and matching HLA type were provided by public TCR beta signatures.

In germline, CDR1 is KGHSH, CDR2 LQKENI. This CDR3 region has 15 residues. Trimming took 1 base from V and 7 from J, leaving 14 bases between them. Study-wide results and caveats: It was HLA-C-restricted CMV-specific TCR beta clonotypes that dominated the response ex vivo. Based on cumulative public TCR beta family frequency, carriers of CMV plus the relevant HLA were identified.

The TCR originated in a human donor in good health (CMV status not recorded). Some clones in this sample may be carry-over from other donors' samples. The gene calls are TRBV18 and TRBJ2-1, with D perhaps TRBD1 (6 bases). Sample: PBMCs. The CDR3 region is CASSPQGQSLNEQFF. The CDR3 bases are TGTGCCAGCTCACCACAAGGACAGTCGTTAAATGAGCAGTTCTTC.